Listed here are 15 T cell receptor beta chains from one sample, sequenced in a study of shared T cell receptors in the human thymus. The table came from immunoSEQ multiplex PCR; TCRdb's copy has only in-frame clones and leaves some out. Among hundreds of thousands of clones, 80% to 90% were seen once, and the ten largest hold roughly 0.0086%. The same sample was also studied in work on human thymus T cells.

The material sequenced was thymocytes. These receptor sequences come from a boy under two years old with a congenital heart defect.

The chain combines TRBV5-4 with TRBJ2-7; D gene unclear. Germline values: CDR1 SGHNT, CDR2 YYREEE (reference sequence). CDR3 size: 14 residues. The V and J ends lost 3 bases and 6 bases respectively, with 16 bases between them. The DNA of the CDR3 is TGTGCCAGCAGCTCACGCTGGGCTGGTCCCGAGCAGTACTTC. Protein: CASSSRWAGPEQYF. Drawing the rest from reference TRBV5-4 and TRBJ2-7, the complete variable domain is ETGVTQSPTHLIKTRGQQVTLRCSSQSGHNTVSWYQQALGQGPQFIFQYYREEENGRGNFPPRFSGLQFPNYSSELNVNALELDDSALYLCASSSRWAGPEQYFGPGTRLTVT.

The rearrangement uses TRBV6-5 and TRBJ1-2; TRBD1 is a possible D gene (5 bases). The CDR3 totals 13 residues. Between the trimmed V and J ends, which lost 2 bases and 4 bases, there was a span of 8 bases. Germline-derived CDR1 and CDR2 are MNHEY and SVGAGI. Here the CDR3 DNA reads TGTGCCAGCAGTTACCAGGGAAGCTATGGCTACACCTTC. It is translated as CASSYQGSYGYTF.

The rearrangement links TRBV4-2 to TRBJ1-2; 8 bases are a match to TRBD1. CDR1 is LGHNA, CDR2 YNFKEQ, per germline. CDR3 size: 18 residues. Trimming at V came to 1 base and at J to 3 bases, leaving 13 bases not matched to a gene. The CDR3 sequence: CASSQGLTGEGDYYGYTF. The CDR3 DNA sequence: TGTGCCAGCAGCCAAGGACTGACAGGGGAGGGGGATTACTATGGCTACACCTTC.

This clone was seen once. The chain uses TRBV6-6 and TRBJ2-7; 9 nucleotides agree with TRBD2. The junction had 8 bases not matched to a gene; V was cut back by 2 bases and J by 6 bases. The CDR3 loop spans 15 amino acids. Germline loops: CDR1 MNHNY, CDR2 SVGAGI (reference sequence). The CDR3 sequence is CASSYALAGAGEQYF. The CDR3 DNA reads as TGTGCCAGCAGTTACGCCTTAGCGGGAGCGGGCGAGCAGTACTTC.

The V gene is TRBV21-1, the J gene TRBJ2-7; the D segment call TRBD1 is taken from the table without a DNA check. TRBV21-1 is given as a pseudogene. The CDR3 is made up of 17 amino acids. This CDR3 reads CASSTWGLSRDRDEQYF. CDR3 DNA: TGTGCCAGCAGCACCTGGGGACTCTCCCGGGACAGGGACGAGCAGTACTTC.

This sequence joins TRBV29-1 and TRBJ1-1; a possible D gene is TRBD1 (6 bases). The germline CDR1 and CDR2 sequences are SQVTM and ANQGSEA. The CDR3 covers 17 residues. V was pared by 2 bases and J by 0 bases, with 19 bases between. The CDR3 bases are TGCAGCGTTGAAAAACTACGTCCACAGGGAATGAACACTGAAGCTTTCTTT. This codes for CSVEKLRPQGMNTEAFF.

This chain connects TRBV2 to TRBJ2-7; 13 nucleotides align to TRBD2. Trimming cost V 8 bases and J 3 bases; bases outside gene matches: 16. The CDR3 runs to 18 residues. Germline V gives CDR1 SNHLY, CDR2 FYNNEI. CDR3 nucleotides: TGTGCCAGCCGGACTAGCGGGAGAAATCCCCTTAGGTTCTACGAGCAGTACTTC. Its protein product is CASRTSGRNPLRFYEQYF.

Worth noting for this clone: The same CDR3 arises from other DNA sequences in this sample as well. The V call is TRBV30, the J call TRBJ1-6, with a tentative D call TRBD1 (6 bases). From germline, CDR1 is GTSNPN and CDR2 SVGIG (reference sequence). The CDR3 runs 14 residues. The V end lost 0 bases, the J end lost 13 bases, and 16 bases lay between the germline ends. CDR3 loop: CAWSVRQAGSPLHF. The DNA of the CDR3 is TGTGCCTGGAGTGTACGACAGGCCGGTTCCCCCCTCCACTTT.

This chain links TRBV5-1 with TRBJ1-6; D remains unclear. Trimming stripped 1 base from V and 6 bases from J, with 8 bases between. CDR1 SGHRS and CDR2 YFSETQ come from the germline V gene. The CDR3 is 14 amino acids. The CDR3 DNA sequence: TGCGCCAGCAGCTTGTTTGCAGTTAATTCACCCCTCCACTTT. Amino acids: CASSLFAVNSPLHF.

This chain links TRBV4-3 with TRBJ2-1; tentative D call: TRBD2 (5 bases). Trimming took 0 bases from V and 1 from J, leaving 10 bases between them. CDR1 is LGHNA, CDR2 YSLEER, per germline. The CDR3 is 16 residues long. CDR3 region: CASSQDRRTSYNEQFF. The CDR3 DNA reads TGCGCCAGCAGCCAAGACCGGAGGACTTCCTACAATGAGCAGTTCTTC.

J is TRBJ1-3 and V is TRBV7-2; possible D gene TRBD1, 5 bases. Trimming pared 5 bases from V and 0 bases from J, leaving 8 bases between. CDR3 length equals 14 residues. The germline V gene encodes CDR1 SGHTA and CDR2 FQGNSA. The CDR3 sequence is CASSATASGNTIYF. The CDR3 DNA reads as TGTGCCAGCAGCGCGACAGCCTCTGGAAACACCATATATTTT. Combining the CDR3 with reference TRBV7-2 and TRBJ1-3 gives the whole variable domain GAGVSQSPSNKVTEKGKDVELRCDPISGHTALYWYRQSLGQGLEFLIYFQGNSAPDKSGLPSDRFSAERTGGSVSTLTIQRTQQEDSAVYLCASSATASGNTIYFGEGSWLTVV.

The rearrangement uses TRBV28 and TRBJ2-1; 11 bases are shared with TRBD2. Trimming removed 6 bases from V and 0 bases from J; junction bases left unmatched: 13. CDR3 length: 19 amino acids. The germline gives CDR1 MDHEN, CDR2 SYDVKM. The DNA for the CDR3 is TGTGCCAGCAGATTAAGGTGGACTAGCGGGCAGAGCTCCTACAATGAGCAGTTCTTC. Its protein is CASRLRWTSGQSSYNEQFF.

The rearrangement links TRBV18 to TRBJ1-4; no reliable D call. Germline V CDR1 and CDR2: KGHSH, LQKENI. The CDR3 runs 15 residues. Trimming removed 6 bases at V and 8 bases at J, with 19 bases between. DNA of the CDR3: TGTGCCAGCTCCTTCCCGGGAGGAATCAGGGAAAAACTGTTTTTT. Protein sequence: CASSFPGGIREKLFF.

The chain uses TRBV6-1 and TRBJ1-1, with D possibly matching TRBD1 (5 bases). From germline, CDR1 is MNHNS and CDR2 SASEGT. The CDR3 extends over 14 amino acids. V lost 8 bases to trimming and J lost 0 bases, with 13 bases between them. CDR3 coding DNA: TGTGCCAGCTACATTGACAGCCTGAACACTGAAGCTTTCTTT. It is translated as CASYIDSLNTEAFF.

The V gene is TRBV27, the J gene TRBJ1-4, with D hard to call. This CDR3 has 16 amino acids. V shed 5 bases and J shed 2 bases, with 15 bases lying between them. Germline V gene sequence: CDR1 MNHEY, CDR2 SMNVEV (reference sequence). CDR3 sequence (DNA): TGTGCCAGCAGTCCCCCCCCGGGGATCACTAATGAAAAACTGTTTTTT. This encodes CASSPPPGITNEKLFF.